The 16 T cell receptor beta chains below all came from one sample that was sequenced in a study of cytomegalovirus exposure and HLA in healthy donors. Primers for the PCR totalled 60 Vbeta and 13 Jbeta. Assay: immunoSEQ multiplex PCR; the TCRdb copy retains only in-frame clones and omits some. The sample yields fewer than 250,000 clones, 82% seen once. Sequencing was performed on PBMCs. All receptors come from a man between 40 and 49 years old in good health and CMV-seropositive.

This clone occurred once. This chain uses TRBV11-3 with TRBJ2-3; 7 bases match TRBD1. This CDR3 has 16 residues. The J segment lost 1 base and the V segment lost 5 bases, leaving 9 bases of the junction unmatched. CDR1 and CDR2 from the germline V gene are SGHNT and YENEEA. Here the CDR3 DNA reads TGTGCCAGCAGCATACTTACAGGGGACGGCACAGATACGCAGTATTTT. This encodes CASSILTGDGTDTQYF.

The chain is built from TRBV7-9 and TRBJ2-7; 10 nucleotides line up with TRBD2. Trimming took 10 bases from V and 1 from J; bases not matched to a gene: 7. Germline values: CDR1 SEHNR, CDR2 FQNEAQ (reference sequence). CDR3 length equals 14 residues. CDR3 loop: CATARTSGSYEQYF. CDR3 nucleotides: TGTGCCACTGCTCGGACTAGCGGTTCCTACGAGCAGTACTTC.

The chain couples TRBV6-6 to TRBJ2-7, with D tentatively TRBD1 (6 bases). V was cut by 2 bases and J by 3 bases, with 11 bases left in between. Per germline, CDR1 MNHNY and CDR2 SVGAGI (reference sequence). There are 14 residues in the CDR3. The CDR3 protein is CASSYVEQGYEQYV. The CDR3 DNA reads TGTGCCAGCAGTTACGTGGAACAGGGCTACGAGCAGTACGTC.

This clone has just one count. The chain joins TRBV13 to TRBJ2-7; D is ambiguous. Per the germline V gene, CDR1 is PRHDT and CDR2 is FYEKMQ (reference sequence). Trimming shortened V by 3 bases and J by 6 bases, and 12 bases separated the two germline ends. This CDR3 contains 13 residues. CDR3: CASSLGRIVEQYF. CDR3 bases: TGTGCCAGCAGCTTGGGCAGGATTGTCGAGCAGTACTTC.

The chain recombines TRBV5-1 with TRBJ2-1; D remains ambiguous. Trimming took 2 bases from V and 5 from J, leaving 2 bases between them. This CDR3 has 11 amino acids. The germline V gene has CDR1 SGHRS and CDR2 YFSETQ. The CDR3 nucleotides read TGCGCCAGCAGCTTTAACAATGAGCAGTTCTTC. Translated, it gives CASSFNNEQFF. Based on the CDR3 plus reference TRBV5-1 and TRBJ2-1, the full variable domain is KAGVTQTPRYLIKTRGQQVTLSCSPISGHRSVSWYQQTPGQGLQFLFEYFSETQRNKGNFPGRFSGRQFSNSRSEMNVSTLELGDSALYLCASSFNNEQFFGPGTRLTVL.

The chain couples TRBV9 to TRBJ2-1, with TRBD2 matching 10 bases. CDR3 length equals 16 residues. Germline CDR1 is SGDLS and CDR2 is YYNGEE. V shed 3 bases, J shed 8 bases, and the junction held 11 bases outside the gene matches. CDR3 nucleotide sequence: TGTGCCAGCAGCGAAGCGGGAGCGGGAGGGCGCTATGAGCAGTTCTTC. It translates to CASSEAGAGGRYEQFF.

CDR3 in amino acids: CASSSGGSSYEQYV. In DNA form, the CDR3 reads TGTGCCAGCAGCTCAGGGGGGTCCTCCTACGAGCAGTACGTC. The rearrangement joins TRBV7-9 to TRBJ2-7; maybe TRBD1 (7 bases). V dropped 4 bases and J dropped 0 bases, with 10 bases sitting between them. Germline lookup yields CDR1 SEHNR and CDR2 FQNEAQ (reference sequence). This CDR3 is built from 14 residues.

Concerning this clone: One end of the junction is discordant with germline, which a read error may explain. This chain uses TRBV7-9 with TRBJ1-1; TRBD1 might be the D (5 bases). Germline loops: CDR1 SEHNR, CDR2 FQNEAQ (reference sequence). The CDR3 runs to 15 residues. The CDR3 loop is CSSSSQGNVDTEAFF. The CDR3 bases are TGTTCCAGCAGCTCCCAGGGTAATGTGGACACTGAAGCTTTCTTT.

This clone was picked up a small number of times. This chain uses TRBV7-9 with TRBJ2-2; a weak D match, TRBD1 (6 bases). The germline gives CDR1 SEHNR, CDR2 FQNEAQ (reference sequence). The V end was cut by 5 bases, the J end by 5 bases, with 15 bases between. The CDR3 spans 15 residues. In nucleotides, the CDR3 is TGTGCCAGCAGCGAGAGGGGGAGAGTGACCGGGGAGCTGTTTTTT. As protein: CASSERGRVTGELFF. The complete variable domain, with remaining parts taken from reference TRBV7-9 and TRBJ2-2, reads DTGVSQNPRHKITKRGQNVTFRCDPISEHNRLYWYRQTLGQGPEFLTYFQNEAQLEKSRLLSDRFSAERPKGSFSTLEIQRTEQGDSAMYLCASSERGRVTGELFFGEGSRLTVL.

The chain carries TRBV29-1 and TRBJ2-2; D possibly corresponds to TRBD2 (7 bases). The germline gives CDR1 SQVTM, CDR2 ANQGSEA. This CDR3 has 15 residues. Trimming left V 7 bases short and J 7 bases short, with 22 bases between. The CDR3 spells CSATLRAGAGGELFF. CDR3 nucleotide sequence: TGCAGCGCCACTCTTCGGGCGGGGGCAGGCGGGGAGCTGTTTTTT.

As regards this clone: This same CDR3 is encoded by further DNA sequences in the sample. This chain links TRBV11-3 with TRBJ1-4; D is unresolved. Trimming shortened V by 4 bases and J by 0 bases, and 6 bases separated the two germline ends. The CDR3 spans 14 residues. CDR1 is SGHNT, CDR2 YENEEA, per germline. The CDR3 spells CASSSRATNEKLFF. The CDR3 DNA reads as TGTGCCAGCAGCTCTCGAGCAACTAATGAAAAACTGTTTTTT.

V and J are TRBV2 and TRBJ1-4, with 7 bases fitting TRBD1. V dropped 6 bases and J dropped 2; count of bases not matched to a gene: 12. Germline CDR1 and CDR2: SNHLY and FYNNEI. The CDR3 length is 17 residues. The DNA for the CDR3 is TGTGCCAGCAGACGTAGGGGGCCCACAGCGACTAATGAAAAACTGTTTTTT. The encoded protein is CASRRRGPTATNEKLFF.

There are a few counts of this clone. J is TRBJ2-2 and V is TRBV30; D unclear. The V end lost 2 bases, the J end lost 6 bases, and 10 bases lay between the germline ends. CDR3 length: 13 amino acids. From germline, CDR1 is GTSNPN and CDR2 SVGIG (reference sequence). CDR3 protein: CAWSLGSPGELFF. As DNA, the CDR3 is TGTGCCTGGAGTCTGGGCTCCCCCGGGGAGCTGTTTTTT.

This chain connects TRBV25-1 to TRBJ1-3; D perhaps matches TRBD1 (6 bases). This CDR3 spans 16 amino acids. Germline V gene data show CDR1 as MGHDK and CDR2 as SYGVNS. V was pared by 3 bases and J by 2 bases, with 14 bases between. DNA for the CDR3: TGTGCCAGCAGTGAGTACAGGGTGGAAACTGGAAACACCATATATTTT. Translated: CASSEYRVETGNTIYF.

The chain carries TRBV12-5 and TRBJ1-5; no firm D call. The V end lost 6 bases, the J end lost 0 bases, and 3 bases lay between the germline ends. Germline V gene lookup returns CDR1 LGHNT and CDR2 FRNRAP. This CDR3 is 12 amino acids long. CDR3 sequence (DNA): TGTGCTAGTGGCCGTAGCAATCAGCCCCAGCATTTT. Its protein product is CASGRSNQPQHF.

The chain joins TRBV6-1 to TRBJ2-3; 12 bases are a match to TRBD1. V trimming: 6 bases; J trimming: 7 bases; junction bases outside the gene matches: 8. Germline values: CDR1 MNHNS, CDR2 SASEGT. CDR3 length: 15 residues. This CDR3 is CASRPGTGGGYTQYF. CDR3 in DNA: TGTGCCAGCAGGCCCGGGACAGGGGGCGGGTATACGCAGTATTTT.